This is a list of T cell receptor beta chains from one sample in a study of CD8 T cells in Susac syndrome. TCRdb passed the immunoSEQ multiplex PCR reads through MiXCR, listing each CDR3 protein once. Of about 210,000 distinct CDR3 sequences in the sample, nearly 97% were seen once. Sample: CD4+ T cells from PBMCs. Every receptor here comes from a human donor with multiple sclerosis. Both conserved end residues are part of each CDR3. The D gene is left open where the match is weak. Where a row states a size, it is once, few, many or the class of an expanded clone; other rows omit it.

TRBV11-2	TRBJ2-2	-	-	CASSFGAAGELFF	TGTGCCAGCAGCTTTGGCGCGGCCGGGGAGCTGTTTTTT
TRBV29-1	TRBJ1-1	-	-	CSVGRGVLNTEAFF	TGCAGCGTTGGCAGGGGAGTTTTGAACACTGAAGCTTTCTTT
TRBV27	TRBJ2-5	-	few	CASSLFQETQYF	TGTGCCAGCAGTTTATTCCAAGAGACCCAGTACTTC
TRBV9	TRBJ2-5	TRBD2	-	CASSVGSSGGAPETQYF	TGTGCCAGCAGCGTAGGAAGTAGCGGGGGGGCCCCAGAGACCCAGTACTTC
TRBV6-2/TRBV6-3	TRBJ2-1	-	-	CASSYLVGANEQFF	TGTGCCAGCAGTTACTTGGTGGGAGCCAATGAGCAGTTCTTC
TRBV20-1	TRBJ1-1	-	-	CSAPRTANTEAFF	TGCAGTGCTCCTAGGACAGCGAACACTGAAGCTTTCTTT
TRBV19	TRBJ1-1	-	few	CASSLRLNTEAFF	TGTGCCAGTAGTCTTCGACTGAACACTGAAGCTTTCTTT
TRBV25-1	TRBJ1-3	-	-	CASSLQGTGNTIYF	TGTGCCAGCAGTCTCCAGGGTACCGGAAACACCATATATTTT
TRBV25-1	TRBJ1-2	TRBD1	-	CASSGGTGRDTF	TGTGCCAGCAGTGGTGGGACAGGGCGGGACACCTTC
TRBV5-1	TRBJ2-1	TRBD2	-	CASSLVAGLGNEQFF	TGCGCCAGCAGCTTAGTAGCGGGCCTGGGGAATGAGCAGTTCTTC
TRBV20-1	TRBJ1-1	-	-	CSARPNYRANTEAFF	TGCAGTGCTAGACCTAACTACAGGGCGAACACTGAAGCTTTCTTT
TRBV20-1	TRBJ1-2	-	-	CSARKGVYGYTF	TGCAGTGCTAGGAAAGGTGTGTACGGCTACACCTTC
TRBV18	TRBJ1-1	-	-	CASSPTMNTEAFF	TGTGCCAGCTCACCAACAATGAACACTGAAGCTTTCTTT
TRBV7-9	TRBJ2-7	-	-	CASSPSGSFGEQYF	TGTGCCAGCAGCCCGTCGGGCTCCTTCGGGGAGCAGTACTTC
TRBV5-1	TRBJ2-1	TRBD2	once	CASSSGTSGRAVYNEQFF	TGCGCCAGCAGCTCCGGGACTAGCGGGAGGGCCGTGTACAATGAGCAGTTCTTC